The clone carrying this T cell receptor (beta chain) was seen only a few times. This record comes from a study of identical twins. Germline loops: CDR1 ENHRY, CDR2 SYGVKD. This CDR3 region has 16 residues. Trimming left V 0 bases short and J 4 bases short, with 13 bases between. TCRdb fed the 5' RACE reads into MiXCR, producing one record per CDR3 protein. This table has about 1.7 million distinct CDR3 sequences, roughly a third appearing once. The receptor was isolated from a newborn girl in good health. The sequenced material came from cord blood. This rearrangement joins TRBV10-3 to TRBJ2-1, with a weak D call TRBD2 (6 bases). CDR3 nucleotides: TGTGCCATCAGTGAGTCGGGTTCCGGGGGTTACAATGAGCAGTTCTTC. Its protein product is CAISESGSGGYNEQFF.